This T cell receptor (beta chain) was captured in a study of T-cell reconstitution after alpha-beta-depleted transplantation in children. Study outcomes and limitations: After transplant, at about two months, alpha-beta T cells were reportedly derived from several hundred expanded graft clones. Newly generated T cells supplied most T-cell counts and diversity one year post-transplant. Surviving recipient T cells and thymic progenitors underlay high day-60 TCRbeta diversity in some patients.

Preparing the TCRbeta library involved the use of unique molecular identifiers. TCRdb processed the PCR reads anew with MiXCR; each CDR3 protein has one entry. The sample includes 120,000 to 150,000 distinct CDR3 sequences, roughly 9% of them seen just once. This clonotype was counted between two and nine times. Its antigen remains unidentified. CDR1 and CDR2 (germline): MDHEN, SYDVKM. The CDR3 has 18 residues. The V and J ends lost 7 bases and 1 base respectively, with 23 bases between them. The sequence came from a female patient between 2 and 15 years old who had a stem cell transplant for congenital amegakaryocytic thrombocytopenia, so the T cells may come from the graft donor. The material was PBMCs, mostly from graft donor cells, obtained 180 days after TCRalphabeta/CD19-depleted stem cell transplant. The chain combines TRBV28 with TRBJ2-1; D gene unclear. CDR3 DNA sequence: TGTGCCAGCACCCGGACCCCCCCCGGGTTTTGGTCCTACAATGAGCAGTTCTTC. Protein product: CASTRTPPGFWSYNEQFF.